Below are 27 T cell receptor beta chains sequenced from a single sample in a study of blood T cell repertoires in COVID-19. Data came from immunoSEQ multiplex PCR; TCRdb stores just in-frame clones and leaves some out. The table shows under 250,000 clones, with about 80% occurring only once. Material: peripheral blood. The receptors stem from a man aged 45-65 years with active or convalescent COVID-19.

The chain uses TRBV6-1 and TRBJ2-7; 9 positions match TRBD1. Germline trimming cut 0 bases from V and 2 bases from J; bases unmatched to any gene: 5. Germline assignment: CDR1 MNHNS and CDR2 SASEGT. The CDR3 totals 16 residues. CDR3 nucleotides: TGTGCCAGCAGTGAAGCAGGGACAGGGTTGCCCTACGAGCAGTACTTC. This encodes CASSEAGTGLPYEQYF.

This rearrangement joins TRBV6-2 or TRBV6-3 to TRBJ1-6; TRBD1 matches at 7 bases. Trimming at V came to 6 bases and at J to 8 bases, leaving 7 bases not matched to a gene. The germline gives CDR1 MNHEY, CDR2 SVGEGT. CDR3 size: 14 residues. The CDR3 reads CASSLQGRHSPLHF. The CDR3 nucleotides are TGTGCCAGCAGCCTACAGGGGAGGCATTCACCCCTCCACTTT.

Written as DNA, the CDR3 is TGTGCCAGCAGCTTACAAGCGGGGACAGATACGCAGTATTTT. Translating gives CASSLQAGTDTQYF. The V gene is TRBV7-2, the J gene TRBJ2-3; 7 nucleotides align to TRBD2. The CDR3 totals 14 residues. Unmatched junction bases numbered 2, after V lost 2 bases and J lost 3 bases. Germline CDR1 SGHTA, CDR2 FQGNSA.

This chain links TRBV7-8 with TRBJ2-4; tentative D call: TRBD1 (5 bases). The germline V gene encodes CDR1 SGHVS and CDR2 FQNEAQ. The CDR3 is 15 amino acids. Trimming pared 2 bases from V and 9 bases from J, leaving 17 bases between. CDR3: CASSLNSQGSAIQYF. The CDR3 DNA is TGTGCCAGCAGCTTAAATTCCCAGGGATCAGCCATTCAGTACTTC.

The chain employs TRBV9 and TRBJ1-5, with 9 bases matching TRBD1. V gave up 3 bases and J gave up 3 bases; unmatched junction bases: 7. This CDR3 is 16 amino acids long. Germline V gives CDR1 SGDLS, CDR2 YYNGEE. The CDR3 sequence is CASSAGQGGNNQPQHF. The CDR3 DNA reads TGTGCCAGCAGCGCGGGACAGGGTGGTAACAATCAGCCCCAGCATTTT.

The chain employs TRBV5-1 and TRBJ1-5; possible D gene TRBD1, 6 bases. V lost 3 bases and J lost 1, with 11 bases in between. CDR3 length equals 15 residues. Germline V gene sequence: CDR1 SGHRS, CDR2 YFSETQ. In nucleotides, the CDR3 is TGCGCCAGCAGCTCAGAGGGGGGGAGCAATCAGCCCCAGCATTTT. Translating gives CASSSEGGSNQPQHF.

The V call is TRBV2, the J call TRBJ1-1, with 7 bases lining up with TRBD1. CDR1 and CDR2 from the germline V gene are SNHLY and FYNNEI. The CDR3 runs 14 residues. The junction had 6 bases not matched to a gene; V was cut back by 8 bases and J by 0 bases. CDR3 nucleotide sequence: TGTGCCAGCCGACAGGGTATTTTGAACACTGAAGCTTTCTTT. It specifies CASRQGILNTEAFF.

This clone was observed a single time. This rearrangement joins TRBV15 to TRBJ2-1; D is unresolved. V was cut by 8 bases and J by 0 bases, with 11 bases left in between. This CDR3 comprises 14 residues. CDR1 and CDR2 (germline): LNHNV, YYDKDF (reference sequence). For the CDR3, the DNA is TGTGCCACCGCCGGGTGGAGCTCCTACAATGAGCAGTTCTTC. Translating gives CATAGWSSYNEQFF. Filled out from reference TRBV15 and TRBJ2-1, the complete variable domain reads DAMVIQNPRYQVTQFGKPVTLSCSQTLNHNVMYWYQQKSSQAPKLLFHYYDKDFNNEADTPDNFQSRRPNTSFCFLDIRSPGLGDTAMYLCATAGWSSYNEQFFGPGTRLTVL.

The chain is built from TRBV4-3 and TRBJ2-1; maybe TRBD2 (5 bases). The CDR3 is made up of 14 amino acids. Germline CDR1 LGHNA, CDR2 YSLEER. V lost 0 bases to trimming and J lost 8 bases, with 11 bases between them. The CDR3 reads CASSQETGGHEQFF. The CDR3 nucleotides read TGCGCCAGCAGCCAAGAGACTGGAGGACATGAGCAGTTCTTC.

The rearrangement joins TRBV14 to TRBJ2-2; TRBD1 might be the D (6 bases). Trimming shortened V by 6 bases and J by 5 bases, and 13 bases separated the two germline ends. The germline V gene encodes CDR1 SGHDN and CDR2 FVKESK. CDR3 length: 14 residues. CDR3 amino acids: CASSFSRGTGELFF. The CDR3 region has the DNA TGTGCCAGCAGTTTCTCCAGGGGAACCGGGGAGCTGTTTTTT.

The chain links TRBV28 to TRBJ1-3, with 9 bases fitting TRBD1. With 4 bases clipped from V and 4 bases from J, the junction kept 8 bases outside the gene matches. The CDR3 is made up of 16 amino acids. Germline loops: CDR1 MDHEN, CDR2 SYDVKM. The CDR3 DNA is TGTGCCAGCAGTTCGTTAACAGGGGGCAAGGGAAACACCATATATTTT. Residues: CASSSLTGGKGNTIYF.

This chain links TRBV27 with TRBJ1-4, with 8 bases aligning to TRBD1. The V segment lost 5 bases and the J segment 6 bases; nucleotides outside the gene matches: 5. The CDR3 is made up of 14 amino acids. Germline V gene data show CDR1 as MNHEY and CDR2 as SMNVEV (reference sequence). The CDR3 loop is CASSDRGGDEKLFF. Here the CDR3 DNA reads TGTGCCAGCAGTGACAGGGGAGGGGATGAAAAACTGTTTTTT.

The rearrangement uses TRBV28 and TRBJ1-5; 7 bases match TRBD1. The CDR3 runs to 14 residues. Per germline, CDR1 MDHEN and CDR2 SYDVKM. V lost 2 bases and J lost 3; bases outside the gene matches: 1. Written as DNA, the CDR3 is TGTGCCAGCAGTTTAGGGACAGTCAATCAGCCCCAGCATTTT. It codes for CASSLGTVNQPQHF.

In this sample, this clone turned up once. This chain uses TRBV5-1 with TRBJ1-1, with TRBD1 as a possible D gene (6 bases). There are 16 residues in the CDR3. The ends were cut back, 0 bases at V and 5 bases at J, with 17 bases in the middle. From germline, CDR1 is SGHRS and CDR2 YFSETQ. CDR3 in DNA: TGCGCCAGCAGCTTGGTCGGGGCCAGGGGTACAACTGAAGCTTTCTTT. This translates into CASSLVGARGTTEAFF.

As DNA, the CDR3 is TGTGCCAGTAGTATAGATCGCGGGACAGGGGCGAGGTACGAGCAGTACTTC. Amino acids: CASSIDRGTGARYEQYF. The chain employs TRBV19 and TRBJ2-7; 10 positions match TRBD1. Looked up from germline, CDR1 is LNHDA and CDR2 is SQIVND (reference sequence). The CDR3 sequence is 17 residues long. Trimming removed 0 bases from V and 4 bases from J; junction bases left unmatched: 9. Combining the CDR3 with reference TRBV19 and TRBJ2-7 gives the whole variable domain DGGITQSPKYLFRKEGQNVTLSCEQNLNHDAMYWYRQDPGQGLRLIYYSQIVNDFQKGDIAEGYSVSREKKESFPLTVTSAQKNPTAFYLCASSIDRGTGARYEQYFGPGTRLTVT.

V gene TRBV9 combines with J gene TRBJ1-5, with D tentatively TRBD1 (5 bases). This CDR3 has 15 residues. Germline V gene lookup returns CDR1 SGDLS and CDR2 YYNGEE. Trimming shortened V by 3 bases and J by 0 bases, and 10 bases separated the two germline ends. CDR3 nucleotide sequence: TGTGCCAGCAGCGCAACCGGGGGTAGCAATCAGCCCCAGCATTTT. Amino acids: CASSATGGSNQPQHF.

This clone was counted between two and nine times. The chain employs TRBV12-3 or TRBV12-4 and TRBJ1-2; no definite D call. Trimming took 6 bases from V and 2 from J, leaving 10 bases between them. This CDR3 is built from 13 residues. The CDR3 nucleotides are TGTGCCAGCAGATCGACACGGAACTATGGCTACACCTTC. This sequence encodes CASRSTRNYGYTF.

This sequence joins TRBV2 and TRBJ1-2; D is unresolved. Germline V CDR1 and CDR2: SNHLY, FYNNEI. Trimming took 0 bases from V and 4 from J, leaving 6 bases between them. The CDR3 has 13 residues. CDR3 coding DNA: TGTGCCAGCAGTGAAGCCGGTCTCTATGGCTACACCTTC. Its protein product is CASSEAGLYGYTF.

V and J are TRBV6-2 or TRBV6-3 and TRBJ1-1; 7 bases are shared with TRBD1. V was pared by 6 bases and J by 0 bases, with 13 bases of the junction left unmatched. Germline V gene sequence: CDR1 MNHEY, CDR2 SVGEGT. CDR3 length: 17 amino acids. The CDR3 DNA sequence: TGTGCCAGCAGCCGACCAGCGGCAGGGGGGATGAACACTGAAGCTTTCTTT. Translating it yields CASSRPAAGGMNTEAFF.

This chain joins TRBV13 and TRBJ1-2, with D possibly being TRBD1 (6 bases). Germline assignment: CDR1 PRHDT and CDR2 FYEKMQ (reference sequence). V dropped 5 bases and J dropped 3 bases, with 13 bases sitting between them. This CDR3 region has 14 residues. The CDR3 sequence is CASSRTTGDYGYTF. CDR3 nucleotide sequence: TGTGCCAGCAGCCGGACGACAGGAGACTATGGCTACACCTTC.

The CDR3 DNA sequence: TGTGCCAGCAGCACACCGTCACAGGGGATGGGTGGCTACACCTTC. Its protein product is CASSTPSQGMGGYTF. The rearrangement joins TRBV7-2 to TRBJ1-2; 7 positions agree with TRBD1. The CDR3 extends over 15 amino acids. V gave up 5 bases and J gave up 7 bases; unmatched junction bases: 13. Germline CDR1 SGHTA, CDR2 FQGNSA.

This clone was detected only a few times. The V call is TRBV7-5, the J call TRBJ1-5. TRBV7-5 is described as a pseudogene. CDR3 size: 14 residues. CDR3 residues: CVRSFRVLEKPQHF. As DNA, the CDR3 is TGTGTCAGAAGCTTCCGGGTCCTAGAAAAGCCCCAGCATTTT.

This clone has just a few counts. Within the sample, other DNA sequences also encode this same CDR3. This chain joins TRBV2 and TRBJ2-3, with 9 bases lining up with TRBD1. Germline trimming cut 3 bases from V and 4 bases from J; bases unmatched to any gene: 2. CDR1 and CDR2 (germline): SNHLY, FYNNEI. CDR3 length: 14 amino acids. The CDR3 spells CASSEDRGADTQYF. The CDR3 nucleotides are TGTGCCAGCAGTGAGGACAGGGGCGCAGATACGCAGTATTTT. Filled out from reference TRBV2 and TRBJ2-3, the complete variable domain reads EPEVTQTPSHQVTQMGQEVILRCVPISNHLYFYWYRQILGQKVEFLVSFYNNEISEKSEIFDDQFSVERPDGSNFTLKIRSTKLEDSAMYFCASSEDRGADTQYFGPGTRLTVL.

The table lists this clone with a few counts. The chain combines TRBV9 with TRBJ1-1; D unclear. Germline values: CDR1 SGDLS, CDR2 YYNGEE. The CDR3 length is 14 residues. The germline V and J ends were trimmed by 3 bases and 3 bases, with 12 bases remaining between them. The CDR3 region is CASSASIRDTEAFF. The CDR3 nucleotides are TGTGCCAGCAGCGCCAGCATCCGGGACACTGAAGCTTTCTTT.

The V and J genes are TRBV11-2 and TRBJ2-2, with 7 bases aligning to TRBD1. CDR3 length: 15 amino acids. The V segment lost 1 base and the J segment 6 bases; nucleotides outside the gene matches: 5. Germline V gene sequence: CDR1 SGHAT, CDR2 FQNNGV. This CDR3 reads CASSLGGGLAGELFF. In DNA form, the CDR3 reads TGTGCCAGCAGCTTAGGAGGGGGCTTGGCCGGGGAGCTGTTTTTT. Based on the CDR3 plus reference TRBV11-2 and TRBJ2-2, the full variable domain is EAGVAQSPRYKIIEKRQSVAFWCNPISGHATLYWYQQILGQGPKLLIQFQNNGVVDDSQLPKDRFSAERLKGVDSTLKIQPAKLEDSAVYLCASSLGGGLAGELFFGEGSRLTVL.

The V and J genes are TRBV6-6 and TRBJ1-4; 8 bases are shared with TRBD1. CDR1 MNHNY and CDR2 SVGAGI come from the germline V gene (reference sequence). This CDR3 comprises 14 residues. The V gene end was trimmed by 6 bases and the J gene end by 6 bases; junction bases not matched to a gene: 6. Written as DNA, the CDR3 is TGTGCCAGCAGCATGGGACAGGTGGATGAAAAACTGTTTTTT. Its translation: CASSMGQVDEKLFF.

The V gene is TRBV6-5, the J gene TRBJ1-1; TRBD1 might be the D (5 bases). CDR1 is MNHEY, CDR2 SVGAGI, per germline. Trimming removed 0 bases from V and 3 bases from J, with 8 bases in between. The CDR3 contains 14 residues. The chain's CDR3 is CASSYSGGDTEAFF. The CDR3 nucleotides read TGTGCCAGCAGTTACTCGGGGGGTGACACTGAAGCTTTCTTT.